This T cell receptor beta chain is from a study of cytotoxic CD8 clonotypes in ibrutinib-treated CLL. At the level of the study: Outcomes included approximately 25 partial and 2 complete responses; after median roughly six years, around 15 stayed remitted and 12 progressed. Mean yields were roughly 240,000 productive templates and 94,082 productive rearrangements per sample.

Germline V CDR1 and CDR2: MNHEY, SVGAGI. Trimming took off 2 bases at V and 4 bases at J, with 12 bases between the two ends. CDR3 length equals 16 residues. Findings and caveats of the study: Clonality (at baseline) was higher than in age-matched healthy donors and tracked circulating CD8+ T-cell counts.

With respect to this clone: The antigen remains unidentified.

Depth targeted 1 in 200,000 to 1 in 1 million T cells, averaging approximately 9.9x coverage per clonotype. Some clones are missing from TCRdb's copy, which holds only in-frame ones; the method was immunoSEQ multiplex PCR. The sample lists approximately 10,000 clones; about four fifths were seen once. The V call is TRBV6-5, the J call TRBJ2-6; D remains ambiguous. The sample consisted of PBMCs, taken at disease progression, from a patient treated with ibrutinib. The origin of this receptor is a human donor with chronic lymphocytic leukemia. The chain's CDR3 is CASSYLRVDGANVLTF. CDR3 nucleotide sequence: TGTGCCAGCAGTTACCTCCGGGTGGACGGGGCCAACGTCCTGACTTTC.